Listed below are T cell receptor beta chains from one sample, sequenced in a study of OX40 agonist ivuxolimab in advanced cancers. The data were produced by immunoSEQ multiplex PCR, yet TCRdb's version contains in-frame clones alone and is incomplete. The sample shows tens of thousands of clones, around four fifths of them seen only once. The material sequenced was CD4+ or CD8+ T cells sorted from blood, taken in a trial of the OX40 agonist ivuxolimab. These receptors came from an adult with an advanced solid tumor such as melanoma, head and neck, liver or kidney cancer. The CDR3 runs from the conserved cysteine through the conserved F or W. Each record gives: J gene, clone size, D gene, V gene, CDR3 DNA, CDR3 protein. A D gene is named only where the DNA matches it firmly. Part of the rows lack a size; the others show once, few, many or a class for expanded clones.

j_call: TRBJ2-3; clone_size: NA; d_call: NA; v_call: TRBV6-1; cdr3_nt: TGTGCCAGCAGCCGAGGGCTAGATACGCAGTATTTT; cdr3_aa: CASSRGLDTQYF
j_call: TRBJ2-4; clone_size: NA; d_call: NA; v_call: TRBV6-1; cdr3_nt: TGTGCCAGCAGTGGCCGGGGAGACCTTCCTACGGCCAAAAACATTCAGTACTTC; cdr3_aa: CASSGRGDLPTAKNIQYF
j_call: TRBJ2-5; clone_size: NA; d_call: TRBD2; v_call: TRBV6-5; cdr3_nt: TGTGCCAGCAGATCGAGCGGGGGCCAAGAGACCCAGTACTTC; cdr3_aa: CASRSSGGQETQYF
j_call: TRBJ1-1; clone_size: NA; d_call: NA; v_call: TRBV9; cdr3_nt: TGTGCCAGCAGCGTAGGGACCTTCGGGAGCCCTGAAGCTTTCTTT; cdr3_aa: CASSVGTFGSPEAFF
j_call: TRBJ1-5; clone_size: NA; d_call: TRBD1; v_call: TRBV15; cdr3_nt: TGTGCCACCAGAAAAGAAACAGGGGTGGGCAATCAGCCCCAGCATTTT; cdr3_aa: CATRKETGVGNQPQHF
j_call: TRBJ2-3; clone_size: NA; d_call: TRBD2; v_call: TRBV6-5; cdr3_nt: TGTGCCAGCAATCGGGAGGGTACGCAGTATTTT; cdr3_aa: CASNREGTQYF
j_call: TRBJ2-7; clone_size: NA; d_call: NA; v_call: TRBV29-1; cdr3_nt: TGCAGCGAAGGGGTGCAGTACTTC; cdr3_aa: CSEGVQYF
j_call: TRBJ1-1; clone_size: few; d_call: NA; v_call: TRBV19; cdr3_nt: TGTGCCAGTAGTACCCTCAGTAACCTTGAGGCTGAAGCTTTCTTT; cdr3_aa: CASSTLSNLEAEAFF
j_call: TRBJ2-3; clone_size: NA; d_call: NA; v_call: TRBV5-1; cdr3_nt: TGCGCCAGCAGCTTGAGTTTGCGGGGCACAGATACGCAGTATTTT; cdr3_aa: CASSLSLRGTDTQYF
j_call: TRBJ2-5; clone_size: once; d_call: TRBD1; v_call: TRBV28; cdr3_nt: TGTGCCAGCAGTTTCTACCGGACAGGGGAAGAGACCCAGTACTTC; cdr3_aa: CASSFYRTGEETQYF
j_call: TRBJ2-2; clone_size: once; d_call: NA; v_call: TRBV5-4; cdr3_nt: TGTGCCAGCAGCTTGGAGGCGAACACCGGGGAGCTGTTTTTT; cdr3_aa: CASSLEANTGELFF
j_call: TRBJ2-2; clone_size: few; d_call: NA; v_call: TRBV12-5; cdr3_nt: TGTGCTAGTGGTTTGGTACAGGACGGGCAGTTGAACACCGGGGAGCTGTTTTTT; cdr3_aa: CASGLVQDGQLNTGELFF
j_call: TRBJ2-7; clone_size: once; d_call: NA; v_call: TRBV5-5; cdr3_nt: TGTGCCAGCAGCGGGGCAGGGACCTCCTACGAGCAGTACTTC; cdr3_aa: CASSGAGTSYEQYF
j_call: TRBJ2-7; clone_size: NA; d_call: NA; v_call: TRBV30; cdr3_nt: TGTGCCTGGAGTTCGGGGTCATCCGAAAAGCAGTACTTC; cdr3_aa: CAWSSGSSEKQYF
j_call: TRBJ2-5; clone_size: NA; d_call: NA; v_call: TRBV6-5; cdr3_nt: TGTGCCAGCAGTTACTCGTTTGACAGACAAGAGACCCAGTACTTC; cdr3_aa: CASSYSFDRQETQYF
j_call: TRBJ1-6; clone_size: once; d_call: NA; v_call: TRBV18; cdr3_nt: TGTGCCAGCTCATCCTCCTCTTCCCAAAGGGATTCACCCCTCCACTTT; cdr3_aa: CASSSSSSQRDSPLHF
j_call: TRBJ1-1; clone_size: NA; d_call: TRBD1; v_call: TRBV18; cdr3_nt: TGTGCCAGCTCTCTCTTCGCCGGGACAGGGGGCACTGAAGCTTTCTTT; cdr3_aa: CASSLFAGTGGTEAFF
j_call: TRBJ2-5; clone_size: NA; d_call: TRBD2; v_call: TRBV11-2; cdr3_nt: TGTGCCAGCAGTTTGAGCGGGGGGGCCCAAGAGACCCAGTACTTC; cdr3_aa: CASSLSGGAQETQYF
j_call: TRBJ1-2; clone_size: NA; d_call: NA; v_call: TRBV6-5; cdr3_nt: TGTGCCAGCAGTTACTCGGGGACGGATTATGGCTACACCTTC; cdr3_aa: CASSYSGTDYGYTF
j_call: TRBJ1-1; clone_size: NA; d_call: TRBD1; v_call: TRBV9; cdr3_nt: TGTGCCAGCAGCGTCGGGACAGGGGAGGTGGCTGAAGCTTTCTTT; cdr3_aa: CASSVGTGEVAEAFF
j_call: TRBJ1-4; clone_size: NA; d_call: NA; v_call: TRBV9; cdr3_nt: TGTGCCAGCAGCGTAGCTTATGGGGGCCCCGCTGCGGCTAATGAAAAACTGTTTTTT; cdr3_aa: CASSVAYGGPAAANEKLFF
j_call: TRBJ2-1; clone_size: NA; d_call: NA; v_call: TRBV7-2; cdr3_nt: TGTGCCAGCAGCCGGGGGCCTGATGAGCAGTTCTTC; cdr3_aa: CASSRGPDEQFF
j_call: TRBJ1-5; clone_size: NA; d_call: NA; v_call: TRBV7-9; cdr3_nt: TGTGCCAGCAGCTCAACGGGTGGGGGCGCTCTGGGCAATCAGCCCCAGCATTTT; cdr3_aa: CASSSTGGGALGNQPQHF
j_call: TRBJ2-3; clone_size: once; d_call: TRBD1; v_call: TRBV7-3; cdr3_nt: TGTGCCAGCAGCCCCGCCGACAGGGGGCATGGAAATACGCAGTATTTT; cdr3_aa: CASSPADRGHGNTQYF
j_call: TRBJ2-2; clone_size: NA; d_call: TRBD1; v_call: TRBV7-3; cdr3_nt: TGTGCCAGCAGCTACAACGCAGGGGGCCTTGGTACCGGGGAGCTGTTTTTT; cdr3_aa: CASSYNAGGLGTGELFF
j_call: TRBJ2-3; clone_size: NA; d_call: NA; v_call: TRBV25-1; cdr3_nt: TGTGCCAGCAGGCAAAGAGGACGGCGCCCCACAGATACGCAGTATTTT; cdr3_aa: CASRQRGRRPTDTQYF
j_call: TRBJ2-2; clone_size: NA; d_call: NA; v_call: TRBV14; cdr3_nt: TGTGCCAGCAGCCGAGGGGTGAACACCGGGGAGCTGTTTTTT; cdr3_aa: CASSRGVNTGELFF
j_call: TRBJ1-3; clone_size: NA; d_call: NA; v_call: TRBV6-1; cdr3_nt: TGTGCCAGCAGTTCCCTAGGGGCTGGAAACACCATATATTTT; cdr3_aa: CASSSLGAGNTIYF
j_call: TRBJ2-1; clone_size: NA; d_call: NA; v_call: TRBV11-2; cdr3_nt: TGTGCCAGCAGCCCCAGAGGGGATAGCTCCTACAATGAGCAGTTCTTC; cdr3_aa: CASSPRGDSSYNEQFF
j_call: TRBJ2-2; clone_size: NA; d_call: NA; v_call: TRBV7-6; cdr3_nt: TGTGCCAGCAGCTTTTTGGGCCCCAGTGTTGCCACCGGGGAGCTGTTTTTT; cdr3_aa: CASSFLGPSVATGELFF
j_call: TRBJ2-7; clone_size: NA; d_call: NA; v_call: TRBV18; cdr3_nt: TGTGCCAGCTCACCACGCTCAGGGGACTACGAGCAGTACTTC; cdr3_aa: CASSPRSGDYEQYF
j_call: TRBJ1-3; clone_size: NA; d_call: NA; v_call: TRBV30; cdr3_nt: TGTGCCTGGAGTCCCGGCGGGAGAAACACCATATATTTT; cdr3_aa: CAWSPGGRNTIYF
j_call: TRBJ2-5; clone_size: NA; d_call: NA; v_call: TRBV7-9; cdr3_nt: TGTGCCAGCAGCTTAGCGGGGGACCCCCTTGTAGGGGAGACCCAGTACTTC; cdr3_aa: CASSLAGDPLVGETQYF
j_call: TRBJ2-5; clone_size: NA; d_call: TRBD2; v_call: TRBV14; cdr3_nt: TGTGCCAGCAGCCAAAGAGGGCTAGCGGGGTTAGAGACCCAGTACTTC; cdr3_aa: CASSQRGLAGLETQYF
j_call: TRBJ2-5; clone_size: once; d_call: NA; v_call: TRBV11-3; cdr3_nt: TGTGCCAGCAGCCGAGGAGGGGGCCAAGAGACCCAGTACTTC; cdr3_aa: CASSRGGGQETQYF
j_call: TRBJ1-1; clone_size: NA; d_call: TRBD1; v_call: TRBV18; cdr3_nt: TGTGCCAGCTCACCACAGGGGGCGGCGAACACTGAAGCTTTCTTT; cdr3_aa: CASSPQGAANTEAFF
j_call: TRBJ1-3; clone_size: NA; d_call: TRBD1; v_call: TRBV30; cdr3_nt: TGTGCCTGGAGTGCTGACAGGGCCAAAGGAAACACCATATATTTT; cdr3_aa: CAWSADRAKGNTIYF
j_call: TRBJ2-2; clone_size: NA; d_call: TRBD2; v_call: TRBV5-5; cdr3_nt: TGTGCCAGCAGCCCGGGGGAGGGTCGGGACACCGGGGAGCTGTTTTTT; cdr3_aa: CASSPGEGRDTGELFF
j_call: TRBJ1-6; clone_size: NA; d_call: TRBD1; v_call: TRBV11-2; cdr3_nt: TGTGCCAGCAGCTTAGGGTTTACAGGGGTTAATTCACCCCTCCACTTT; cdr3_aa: CASSLGFTGVNSPLHF
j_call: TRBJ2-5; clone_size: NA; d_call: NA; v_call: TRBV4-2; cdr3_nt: TGTGCCAGCAGCCAAGGGCAGCGAGAGACCCAGTACTTC; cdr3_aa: CASSQGQRETQYF
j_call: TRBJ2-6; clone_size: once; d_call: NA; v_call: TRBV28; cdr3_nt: TGTGCCAGCAGTCTGTCAATGGACACTTCAGGGGCCAACGTCCTGACTTTC; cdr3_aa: CASSLSMDTSGANVLTF
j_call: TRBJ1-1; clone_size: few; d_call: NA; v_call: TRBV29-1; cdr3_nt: TGCAGCGTCGATAGAGGGGGTAATTCTGAAGCTTTCTTT; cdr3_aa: CSVDRGGNSEAFF
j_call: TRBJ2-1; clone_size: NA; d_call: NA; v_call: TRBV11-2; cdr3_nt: TGTGCCAGCAGCTTAGATAATAGCTGGGCCAATGAGCAGTTCTTC; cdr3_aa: CASSLDNSWANEQFF
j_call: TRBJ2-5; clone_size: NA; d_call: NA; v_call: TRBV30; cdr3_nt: TGTGCCTGGACCATAGGTCAGGGACAACGTTGGGAGACCCAGTACTTC; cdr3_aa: CAWTIGQGQRWETQYF
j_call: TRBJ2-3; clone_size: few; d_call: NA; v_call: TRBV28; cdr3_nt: TGTGCCAGCAGTTTCAGGGTAGATACGCAGTATTTT; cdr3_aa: CASSFRVDTQYF
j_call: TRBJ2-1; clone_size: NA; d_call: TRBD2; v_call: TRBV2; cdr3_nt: TGTGCCAGCATCCCACTAGCGGGCTCCTACAATGAGCAGTTCTTC; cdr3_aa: CASIPLAGSYNEQFF